What follows are 10 T cell receptor beta chains derived from one specimen sequenced in a study of blood T cells in healthy people across ages. Through a sample-barcoded 5' primer and a J-beta primer mix, a second PCR was run for roughly 7 to 11 cycles. A single record per CDR3 protein comes from TCRdb applying MiXCR to the 5' RACE reads. The sample gives more than 650,000 distinct CDR3 sequences, 50% to 65% of which show up once; approximately 40% is in the top ten. Specimen: blood. The receptors stem from an elderly man in good health.

The V call is TRBV28, the J call TRBJ2-6; a possible D gene is TRBD1 (6 bases). The CDR3 length is 15 residues. In germline, CDR1 is MDHEN, CDR2 SYDVKM. Trimming cost V 9 bases and J 0 bases, with 12 bases left between them. This chain's CDR3 is CASHGTSSGANVLTF. The CDR3 DNA is TGTGCCAGTCATGGGACAAGCTCTGGGGCCAACGTCCTGACTTTC.

This clonotype was seen a handful of times. The V gene is TRBV20-1, the J gene TRBJ2-3, with 9 bases aligning to TRBD2. J was trimmed by 2 bases and V by 1 base; bases with no gene match: 7. CDR1 is DFQATT and CDR2 is SNEGSKA in the germline V gene (reference sequence). This CDR3 spans 16 amino acids. Here the CDR3 reads CSARGAGTSITDTQYF. Here the CDR3 DNA reads TGCAGTGCTAGAGGCGCCGGGACTAGCATCACAGATACGCAGTATTTT.

V gene TRBV7-2 combines with J gene TRBJ2-5; 10 bases agree with TRBD1. CDR3 size: 15 residues. The J segment lost 3 bases and the V segment lost 0 bases, leaving 1 base of the junction unmatched. The germline CDR1 and CDR2 sequences are SGHTA and FQGNSA. CDR3 coding DNA: TGTGCCAGCAGCTTAGCCGGGACAGGGGAAGAGACCCAGTACTTC. This translates into CASSLAGTGEETQYF. Full variable domain (outside the CDR3, taken from reference TRBV7-2 and TRBJ2-5): GAGVSQSPSNKVTEKGKDVELRCDPISGHTALYWYRQSLGQGLEFLIYFQGNSAPDKSGLPSDRFSAERTGGSVSTLTIQRTQQEDSAVYLCASSLAGTGEETQYFGPGTRLLVL.

The chain links TRBV20-1 to TRBJ2-3; D remains unclear. V gave up 4 bases and J gave up 0 bases, with 5 bases separating them. This CDR3 has 12 residues. The germline CDR1 and CDR2 sequences are DFQATT and SNEGSKA (reference sequence). CDR3 region: CSATASTDTQYF. CDR3 sequence (DNA): TGCAGTGCTACAGCGAGCACAGATACGCAGTATTTT.

The rearrangement joins TRBV7-2 to TRBJ2-6; the D gene is possibly TRBD2 (6 bases). Germline V gene data show CDR1 as SGHTA and CDR2 as FQGNSA. This CDR3 has 15 amino acids. Trimming stripped 8 bases from V and 3 bases from J, with 14 bases between. The CDR3 region has the DNA TGTGCCAGCTTGAGTGGGGGGAGTGGGGCCAACGTCCTGACTTTC. Amino acid sequence: CASLSGGSGANVLTF.

The J gene is TRBJ2-5, the V gene TRBV18; D might be TRBD2 (6 bases). Gene TRBJ2-7 matches the end of the DNA better, so the J call may be wrong. The CDR3 totals 15 residues. Germline loops: CDR1 KGHSH, CDR2 LQKENI. The CDR3 is CASSPTGGAGYEQYF. CDR3 bases: TGTGCCAGCTCACCGACCGGAGGGGCAGGGTACGAGCAGTACTTC.

The V gene is TRBV14, the J gene TRBJ1-6, with D perhaps matching TRBD1 (6 bases). This CDR3 comprises 15 residues. Germline V gene lookup returns CDR1 SGHDN and CDR2 FVKESK. V gave up 2 bases and J gave up 10 bases, with 15 bases separating them. CDR3 bases: TGTGCCAGCAGCCAAAGCTGGCAGGGGACCTCACCCCTCCACTTT. Protein: CASSQSWQGTSPLHF.

This clonotype was seen only once. This sequence joins TRBV9 and TRBJ1-2, with TRBD1 as a possible D gene (5 bases). This CDR3 is 16 amino acids long. Germline V gene data show CDR1 as SGDLS and CDR2 as YYNGEE. V lost 0 bases, J lost 0 bases, and 12 bases lay in between. CDR3 loop: CASSVAQGEANYGYTF. CDR3 bases: TGTGCCAGCAGCGTAGCCCAAGGGGAAGCTAACTATGGCTACACCTTC.

This sequence joins TRBV7-8 and TRBJ1-1, with TRBD1 matching 7 bases. This CDR3 spans 16 amino acids. The ends lost 5 bases at V and 3 bases at J; junction bases unmatched: 12. Germline V gene lookup returns CDR1 SGHVS and CDR2 FQNEAQ. The CDR3 spells CASSVDREGSDTEAFF. The CDR3 DNA reads as TGTGCCAGCAGCGTCGACAGGGAGGGGTCGGACACTGAAGCTTTCTTT.

CDR3 sequence (DNA): TGTGCCAGCAGCTCTACCTCTGGACAGGGACCTGGCTACACCTTC. It yields the protein CASSSTSGQGPGYTF. This chain links TRBV7-9 with TRBJ1-2; 8 bases are a match to TRBD1. Unmatched junction bases numbered 11, after V lost 4 bases and J lost 7 bases. Looked up from germline, CDR1 is SEHNR and CDR2 is FQNEAQ (reference sequence). CDR3 length: 15 amino acids.